These T cell receptor beta chains were read from a single sample in a study of monozygotic twins with cystic fibrosis. TCRdb's table, derived via immunoSEQ multiplex PCR, lists solely in-frame clones and lacks some. Seen here are just under 20,000 clones, less than 95% observed once, and the top ten hold around 1.5%. The sample consisted of blood. The receptors originated from a girl aged 2 to 10 with cystic fibrosis. Each CDR3 is given with its conserved first and last residue. The D gene is left open where the match is weak. Expanded clones get a size class; other rows say once, few or many, or leave the size out.

d_call clone_size j_call v_call cdr3_aa cdr3_nt
. . TRBJ2-2 TRBV28 CASIDSPNTGELFF TGTGCCAGCATAGACAGTCCGAACACCGGGGAGCTGTTTTTT
TRBD1 . TRBJ1-5 TRBV28 CASTLTGVSNQPQHF TGTGCCAGCACTTTGACAGGGGTGAGCAATCAGCCCCAGCATTTT
. once TRBJ1-2 TRBV10-2 CASLGAGYTF TGCGCCAGCCTCGGGGCTGGCTACACCTTC
TRBD2 . TRBJ2-3 TRBV7-9 CASSLFSSGKTDTQYF TGTGCCAGCAGCTTATTTAGTAGCGGGAAGACAGATACGCAGTATTTT
TRBD1 once TRBJ2-5 TRBV19 CASSPTGGTPKRETQYF TGTGCCAGTAGTCCGACAGGGGGCACCCCGAAGAGGGAGACCCAGTACTTC
. . TRBJ2-1 TRBV6-6 CASCGPWGVGEQFF TGTGCCAGCTGCGGACCTTGGGGTGTAGGTGAGCAGTTCTTC
. . TRBJ2-2 TRBV7-3 CASSLSGTSTGELFF TGTGCCAGCAGCCTTAGCGGAACGTCCACCGGGGAGCTGTTTTTT
TRBD2 . TRBJ2-1 TRBV7-9 CASRSLAGGGAYNEQFF TGTGCCAGCAGGTCACTAGCGGGGGGCGGCGCCTACAATGAGCAGTTCTTC
. . TRBJ2-1 TRBV9 CASSVGGSVRGAPFGEQFF TGTGCCAGCAGCGTAGGAGGTTCAGTCAGAGGGGCGCCTTTCGGTGAGCAGTTCTTC
. . TRBJ1-2 TRBV19 CASSIAGNGYTF TGTGCCAGTAGTATAGCCGGGAATGGCTACACCTTC
TRBD1 . TRBJ1-2 TRBV5-1 CASSPDRNYGYTF TGCGCCAGCAGCCCGGACAGGAACTATGGCTACACCTTC
. . TRBJ2-1 TRBV9 CASSVEWTANEQFF TGTGCCAGCAGCGTAGAGTGGACGGCGAATGAGCAGTTCTTC
. . TRBJ2-7 TRBV7-2 CASTTGGQKQYF TGTGCCAGCACCACAGGTGGGCAGAAGCAGTACTTC
. . TRBJ1-2 TRBV7-8 CASSLDGRGWNGYTF TGTGCCAGCAGCTTAGACGGGAGGGGGTGGAATGGCTACACCTTC
. . TRBJ1-5 TRBV28 CASSYGQNSNQPQHF TGTGCCAGCAGTTACGGACAGAATAGCAATCAGCCCCAGCATTTT
TRBD1 . TRBJ1-3 TRBV30 CACPGQGAGNTIYF TGTGCCTGCCCGGGACAGGGGGCCGGAAACACCATATATTTT
. . TRBJ1-5 TRBV19 CASSISHWGLHQPQHF TGTGCCAGTAGTATATCCCATTGGGGCTTACATCAGCCCCAGCATTTT
. . TRBJ2-7 TRBV7-8 CASSFGGRAYEQYF TGTGCCAGCAGCTTTGGTGGCAGGGCCTACGAGCAGTACTTC
TRBD1 once TRBJ1-1 TRBV6-6 CASGAQAGGTEAFF TGTGCCAGCGGGGCCCAAGCAGGGGGCACTGAAGCTTTCTTT
TRBD2 . TRBJ2-7 TRBV28 CASSFGTSGTTGNYEQYF TGTGCCAGCAGCTTCGGGACTAGCGGGACCACCGGAAACTACGAGCAGTACTTC
TRBD1 . TRBJ1-1 TRBV2 CASSEGTGVSTEAFF TGTGCCAGCAGTGAAGGGACAGGGGTAAGCACTGAAGCTTTCTTT
TRBD1 . TRBJ1-2 TRBV2 CATFNRGFYGYTF TGTGCCACCTTCAACAGGGGCTTCTATGGCTACACCTTC
TRBD1 . TRBJ1-2 TRBV6-6 CASSDRGINYGYTF TGTGCCAGCAGTGACAGGGGAATTAACTATGGCTACACCTTC
TRBD1 . TRBJ1-6 TRBV10-3 CAISGRQGLALHF TGTGCCATCAGTGGGCGACAGGGTTTGGCCCTCCACTTT
TRBD2 . TRBJ2-3 TRBV29-1 CSGRLAGGTDTQYF TGCAGCGGCCGGCTAGCGGGAGGCACAGATACGCAGTATTTT
. . TRBJ1-1 TRBV30 CAWKTRLLLGTAFF TGTGCCTGGAAAACCCGCCTGTTGCTTGGGACAGCTTTCTTT
. once TRBJ1-1 TRBV13 CASSLGGRVDEAFF TGTGCCAGCAGCTTAGGGGGTAGAGTCGACGAAGCTTTCTTT
. . TRBJ1-2 TRBV10-3 CAISQGGDYYGYTF TGTGCCATCAGTCAGGGTGGCGACTACTATGGCTACACCTTC
. once TRBJ2-1 TRBV4-1 CASSQGIFVYEQFF TGCGCCAGCAGCCAAGGAATATTTGTCTATGAGCAGTTCTTC
. few TRBJ2-2 TRBV6-6 CASSSLYTGELFF TGTGCCAGCAGTTCTCTATACACCGGGGAGCTGTTTTTT
TRBD1 . TRBJ1-2 TRBV13 CASSSPGTGQSNYGYTF TGTGCCAGCAGTTCGCCCGGGACAGGACAATCTAACTATGGCTACACCTTC
. . TRBJ1-5 TRBV4-1 CASSQENSYSNQPQHF TGCGCCAGCAGCCAAGAGAACAGCTATAGCAATCAGCCCCAGCATTTT
TRBD1 few TRBJ1-5 TRBV4-1 CASSLGQGSEPQHF TGCGCCAGCAGCCTCGGACAGGGATCGGAGCCCCAGCATTTT
TRBD1 . TRBJ1-6 TRBV15 CATSRYPGTESNSPLHF TGTGCCACCAGCAGATACCCCGGGACAGAGAGTAATTCACCCCTCCACTTT
. . TRBJ1-2 TRBV20-1 CSAHTGYGYTF TGCAGTGCTCACACAGGGTATGGCTACACCTTC
. . TRBJ2-1 TRBV27 CASSLGRGYNEQFF TGTGCCAGCAGTTTGGGGAGGGGGTACAATGAGCAGTTCTTC
TRBD1 . TRBJ2-7 TRBV11-1 CASSLRQGSSYEQYF TGTGCCAGCAGCTTACGACAGGGGAGCTCCTACGAGCAGTACTTC
. once TRBJ2-7 TRBV29-1 CSVEEGASTYEQYF TGCAGCGTTGAAGAGGGCGCCAGCACCTACGAGCAGTACTTC
. . TRBJ1-1 TRBV29-1 CSVEEIEAFF TGCAGCGTCGAAGAAATTGAAGCTTTCTTT
. . TRBJ2-3 TRBV5-1 CASSLAGGTSADTQYF TGCGCCAGCAGCTTGGCCGGCGGGACCTCGGCAGATACGCAGTATTTT
. once TRBJ2-3 TRBV19 CATSGVSTDTQYF TGTGCCACCTCGGGAGTTAGCACAGATACGCAGTATTTT
. . TRBJ1-5 TRBV5-1 CASSPTPDSNQPQHF TGCGCCAGCAGCCCGACACCGGATAGCAATCAGCCCCAGCATTTT
TRBD1 . TRBJ1-5 TRBV28 CASRGQGPISRGNQPQHF TGTGCCAGCCGTGGACAGGGGCCGATCTCAAGAGGCAATCAGCCCCAGCATTTT
TRBD2 . TRBJ2-5 TRBV30 CAWSPGTRVETQYF TGTGCCTGGAGTCCCGGGACTAGGGTTGAGACCCAGTACTTC
. . TRBJ2-1 TRBV27 CASRTTTGPYNEQFF TGTGCCAGCAGGACTACTACGGGCCCCTACAATGAGCAGTTCTTC
TRBD1 once TRBJ1-5 TRBV7-2 CASSLAGGTAYNQPQHF TGTGCCAGCAGCTTAGCGGGTGGGACAGCATACAATCAGCCCCAGCATTTT
TRBD1 . TRBJ2-7 TRBV6-6 CASSLDREAYEQYF TGTGCCAGCAGTTTGGACAGGGAGGCCTACGAGCAGTACTTC
. . TRBJ1-1 TRBV30 CAWRHNGADWDTEAFF TGTGCCTGGAGACACAACGGTGCAGATTGGGACACTGAAGCTTTCTTT